Below, one TCR beta chain is given with its context. Antigen specificity is unknown. This record belongs to a study of CD4+ T cells in melanoma. Assay used: immunoSEQ multiplex PCR; TCRdb lists only in-frame clones, some missing. The sample has about 13,000 clones; approximately 73% are singletons. Study-level points and caveats: A reported correlation linked neoantigen-specific CD4+ T cells to CD8+, macrophage and B cell function.

The CDR3 length is 16 residues. J gave up 5 bases and V 3 bases, and 10 bases lay outside the gene matches. Germline loops: CDR1 SGHVS, CDR2 FQNEAQ. The rearrangement joins TRBV7-8 to TRBJ1-2; 9 bases are shared with TRBD1. Specimen: cells from a culture (not recorded whether cultured in vitro). The sequence was obtained from a human donor with melanoma. CDR3 amino acids: CASSLGQGRNLYGYTF. The CDR3 coding sequence is TGTGCCAGCAGCTTGGGACAGGGTCGGAACCTATATGGCTACACCTTC.